These 30 T cell receptor beta chains share one sample of origin, sequenced in a study of Ad26.COV2.S vaccination and SARS-CoV-2 variants. Treatment given: some 20 received Ad26.COV2.S at low or high dose, single or two shots; about five received placebo; per-sample allocation not given. Samples analyzed were those drawn on day 63 after the first vaccine or placebo injection. TCRdb's table, derived via immunoSEQ multiplex PCR, lists solely in-frame clones and lacks some. The sample lists roughly 350,000 clones; roughly nine tenths were seen once. The sample consisted of peripheral blood, taken in a trial of Ad26.COV2.S vaccine versus placebo. These TCRs come from a person between 18 and 60 years old who received the Ad26.COV2.S COVID-19 vaccine or a placebo.

The rearrangement uses TRBV6-6 and TRBJ2-2; D possibly corresponds to TRBD2 (6 bases). Germline V gives CDR1 MNHNY, CDR2 SVGAGI (reference sequence). Trimming took 3 bases from V and 5 from J, leaving 13 bases between them. This CDR3 contains 15 residues. CDR3 region: CASSYGILATGELFF. Written as DNA, the CDR3 is TGTGCCAGCAGTTATGGCATTCTAGCGACCGGGGAGCTGTTTTTT.

This clone was observed many times. The chain joins TRBV6-4 to TRBJ2-7, with 7 nucleotides matching TRBD1. There are 12 residues in the CDR3. CDR1 is MRHNA, CDR2 SNTAGT, per germline. The V gene end was trimmed by 4 bases and the J gene end by 3 bases; junction bases not matched to a gene: 0. The CDR3 coding sequence is TGTGCCAGCAGTGGACAGGGCTACGAGCAGTACTTC. Its translation: CASSGQGYEQYF.

The chain links TRBV6-2 or TRBV6-3 to TRBJ2-7; TRBD1 matches 7 bases. The germline V gene has CDR1 MNHEY and CDR2 SVGEGT. CDR3 size: 14 residues. V was pared by 2 bases and J by 5 bases, with 6 bases of the junction left unmatched. CDR3 amino acids: CASSYGEGADEQYF. The DNA for the CDR3 is TGTGCCAGCAGTTACGGTGAGGGGGCGGACGAGCAGTACTTC.

This rearrangement joins TRBV6-5 to TRBJ2-7, with TRBD2 matching over 9 bases. There are 15 residues in the CDR3. Trimming took 5 bases from V and 5 from J; bases not matched to a gene: 10. Germline V gene sequence: CDR1 MNHEY, CDR2 SVGAGI. CDR3 sequence (DNA): TGTGCCAGCAGTCGCCTATTAGCGGGAGTGGACGAGCAGTACTTC. It specifies CASSRLLAGVDEQYF.

The chain combines TRBV3-1 (or the pseudogene TRBV3-2) with TRBJ2-1; D possibly corresponds to TRBD2 (5 bases). Germline CDR1 reads LGHDT; CDR2 reads YNNKEL (reference sequence). Deletions cut 4 bases from V and 0 bases from J, with 10 bases between. The CDR3 is made up of 15 amino acids. CDR3 DNA sequence: TGTGCCAGCAGCCCCGCACGGGGCTCCTACAATGAGCAGTTCTTC. This sequence encodes CASSPARGSYNEQFF.

The chain combines TRBV29-1 with TRBJ1-1, with 10 bases aligning to TRBD1. CDR3 length: 13 amino acids. V was clipped by 2 bases and J by 4 bases; unmatched bases: 1. Germline CDR1 and CDR2: SQVTM and ANQGSEA. CDR3 nucleotides: TGCAGCGTTGAATGGGACAGGGGCACTGAAGCTTTCTTT. This gives the protein CSVEWDRGTEAFF.

The J gene is TRBJ1-5, the V gene TRBV30, with D maybe TRBD1 (5 bases). Trimming removed 5 bases at V and 2 bases at J, with 16 bases between. In germline, CDR1 is GTSNPN, CDR2 SVGIG (reference sequence). The CDR3 sequence is 15 residues long. The CDR3 coding sequence is TGTGCCTGGGTGGGAAGGGGTGAAGGCAATCAGCCCCAGCATTTT. Its translation: CAWVGRGEGNQPQHF.

This clone has only a few counts. J is TRBJ1-3 and V is TRBV7-9, with unresolved D. Trimming took 5 bases from V and 1 from J, leaving 9 bases between them. The germline V gene has CDR1 SEHNR and CDR2 FQNEAQ (reference sequence). The CDR3 is 14 amino acids. CDR3 sequence: CASSTGLSGNTIYF. CDR3 coding DNA: TGTGCCAGCAGCACCGGATTATCTGGAAACACCATATATTTT.

The CDR3 here is CASSLSSSASTDTQYF. In nucleotides, the CDR3 is TGTGCCAGCAGCCTTTCCTCTAGCGCTAGCACAGATACGCAGTATTTT. The chain has TRBV5-8 and TRBJ2-3, with a possible D match to TRBD2 (6 bases). Trimming shortened V by 4 bases and J by 0 bases, and 15 bases separated the two germline ends. The CDR3 spans 16 residues. Germline CDR1 and CDR2: SGHTS and YDEGEE.

The chain carries TRBV19 and TRBJ2-1; 9 bases are shared with TRBD2. Germline V CDR1 and CDR2: LNHDA, SQIVND (reference sequence). This CDR3 has 17 residues. Trimming took 4 bases from V and 0 from J; bases not matched to a gene: 7. CDR3 bases: TGTGCCAGTAGTACGAAACCTAGCGGGATCTCCTACAATGAGCAGTTCTTC. Residues: CASSTKPSGISYNEQFF. Full variable domain (outside the CDR3, taken from reference TRBV19 and TRBJ2-1): DGGITQSPKYLFRKEGQNVTLSCEQNLNHDAMYWYRQDPGQGLRLIYYSQIVNDFQKGDIAEGYSVSREKKESFPLTVTSAQKNPTAFYLCASSTKPSGISYNEQFFGPGTRLTVL.

The rearrangement uses TRBV10-3 and TRBJ2-5, with TRBD1 identical over 12 bases. The trim removed 2 bases at V and 5 bases at J, leaving 6 bases unmatched. Germline V lookup: CDR1 ENHRY, CDR2 SYGVKD. The CDR3 covers 16 residues. Written as DNA, the CDR3 is TGTGCCATCAGTGAGCCCGGGACAGGGGGCTTTGAGACCCAGTACTTC. This translates into CAISEPGTGGFETQYF.

This sequence joins TRBV9 and TRBJ2-6, with D hard to call. V gave up 0 bases and J gave up 0 bases, with 7 bases separating them. In germline, CDR1 is SGDLS, CDR2 YYNGEE. This CDR3 is built from 16 residues. The CDR3 nucleotides read TGTGCCAGCAGCGTAGGACCGTCCTCTGGGGCCAACGTCCTGACTTTC. The encoded protein is CASSVGPSSGANVLTF.

As DNA, the CDR3 is TGTGCCAGCAGCGCCCCCGGGGGAGGGTACAATGAGCAGTTCTTC. Translated, it gives CASSAPGGGYNEQFF. The V and J genes are TRBV9 and TRBJ2-1; 7 bases agree with TRBD2. The CDR3 is 15 amino acids. Germline V lookup: CDR1 SGDLS, CDR2 YYNGEE. The V gene end was trimmed by 3 bases and the J gene end by 4 bases; junction bases not matched to a gene: 7.

The V and J genes are TRBV9 and TRBJ1-1; D remains ambiguous. The CDR3 length is 14 residues. The V end was cut by 6 bases, the J end by 2 bases, with 14 bases between. Germline values: CDR1 SGDLS, CDR2 YYNGEE. The CDR3 loop is CASNLGERNTEAFF. In DNA, the CDR3 is TGTGCCAGCAACCTCGGGGAGAGAAACACTGAAGCTTTCTTT.

The chain joins TRBV5-4 to TRBJ2-7; D is unresolved. The CDR3 spans 12 residues. The germline V gene encodes CDR1 SGHNT and CDR2 YYREEE (reference sequence). The ends were cut back, 0 bases at V and 6 bases at J, with 7 bases in the middle. In DNA form, the CDR3 reads TGTGCCAGCAGCTTGGGGGTTTCCGAGCAGTACTTC. It is translated as CASSLGVSEQYF.

V is TRBV29-1 and J is TRBJ1-5, with 8 bases aligning to TRBD1. CDR3 length equals 15 residues. J was trimmed by 5 bases and V by 4 bases; bases with no gene match: 10. Germline CDR1 SQVTM, CDR2 ANQGSEA. The CDR3 loop is CSVVDGQGAYQPQHF. DNA of the CDR3: TGCAGCGTTGTTGACGGGCAGGGGGCGTATCAGCCCCAGCATTTT.

The chain recombines TRBV7-3 with TRBJ2-1; 8 bases are shared with TRBD1. This CDR3 has 15 residues. CDR1 is SGHTA and CDR2 is FQGTGA in the germline V gene. J lost 8 bases, V lost 4 bases, and 10 bases had no gene match. CDR3 amino acids: CASSSPQGAADEQFF. The CDR3 DNA reads as TGTGCCAGCAGCTCCCCCCAGGGGGCTGCAGATGAGCAGTTCTTC. Full variable domain (rest looked up from reference TRBV7-3 and TRBJ2-1): GAGVSQTPSNKVTEKGKYVELRCDPISGHTALYWYRQSLGQGPEFLIYFQGTGAADDSGLPNDRFFAVRPEGSVSTLKIQRTERGDSAVYLCASSSPQGAADEQFFGPGTRLTVL.

The genes are TRBV9 and TRBJ1-3, with TRBD1 as a possible D gene (5 bases). The CDR3 runs 15 residues. Between the trimmed V and J ends, which lost 4 bases and 4 bases, there was a span of 15 bases. The germline V gene encodes CDR1 SGDLS and CDR2 YYNGEE. In nucleotides, the CDR3 is TGTGCCAGCAGCTCCCGGGGCGAAAGAGGAAACACCATATATTTT. Protein: CASSSRGERGNTIYF.

The J gene is TRBJ2-1, the V gene TRBV5-1; weak D call: TRBD1 (6 bases). Trimming cost V 4 bases and J 6 bases, with 14 bases left between them. The CDR3 has 14 residues. The germline gives CDR1 SGHRS, CDR2 YFSETQ. As DNA, the CDR3 is TGCGCCAGCAGCCTCGGACAGCTCCTCAATGAGCAGTTCTTC. As protein: CASSLGQLLNEQFF.

V gene TRBV10-3 combines with J gene TRBJ2-7, with TRBD2 as a possible D gene (9 bases). V was shortened by 8 bases and J by 2 bases, with 34 bases between the two germline ends. Germline V gene lookup returns CDR1 ENHRY and CDR2 SYGVKD. The CDR3 covers 20 residues. CDR3 sequence reads: CAIRAGGGTGGGSSAYEQYF. CDR3 nucleotides: TGTGCCATCCGTGCGGGAGGGGGGACAGGCGGGGGTAGTTCGGCCTACGAGCAGTACTTC.

The V gene is TRBV5-1, the J gene TRBJ2-7; the D is unclear. The CDR3 has 14 amino acids. Germline V CDR1 and CDR2: SGHRS, YFSETQ. V was shortened by 0 bases and J by 5 bases, with 12 bases between the two germline ends. CDR3 coding DNA: TGCGCCAGCAGCTTGGCCGAGTCAACGGACGAGCAGTACTTC. Amino acid sequence: CASSLAESTDEQYF.

Here the CDR3 DNA reads TGTGCCAGCAGCTATAGAGGGCTCACTGAAGCTTTCTTT. Protein: CASSYRGLTEAFF. The chain couples TRBV5-5 to TRBJ1-1; unclear D gene. The germline V gene has CDR1 SGHKS and CDR2 YYEKEE (reference sequence). With 3 bases removed from V and 4 bases from J, the gap between germline ends came to 10 bases. CDR3 length: 13 amino acids.

V gene TRBV7-2 combines with J gene TRBJ1-3, with D unclear. Germline V lookup: CDR1 SGHTA, CDR2 FQGNSA. The CDR3 runs 13 residues. V was trimmed by 5 bases and J by 0 bases, leaving 5 bases between them. The CDR3 loop reads CASSPDSGNTIYF. As DNA, the CDR3 is TGTGCCAGCAGCCCAGACTCTGGAAACACCATATATTTT.

V usage is TRBV7-3 and J usage is TRBJ2-7; D unresolved. Germline CDR1 is SGHTA and CDR2 is FQGTGA. Deletions cut 6 bases from V and 2 bases from J, with 17 bases between. The CDR3 has 15 amino acids. CDR3 in DNA: TGTGCCAGCAGTCTAAGTGGGGTTTTAGCCTACGAGCAGTACTTC. This sequence encodes CASSLSGVLAYEQYF.

The chain has TRBV9 and TRBJ1-2; tentatively, D is TRBD1 (5 bases). In germline, CDR1 is SGDLS, CDR2 YYNGEE. V lost 0 bases and J 6 bases, leaving 15 bases between the germline ends. The CDR3 contains 15 residues. As DNA, the CDR3 is TGTGCCAGCAGCGTAGGGGGGAGGGGAGCGGATGGCTACACCTTC. Translating gives CASSVGGRGADGYTF.

The chain links TRBV28 to TRBJ1-2, with 10 positions matching TRBD1. The CDR3 contains 16 residues. The junction had 6 bases not matched to a gene; V was cut back by 2 bases and J by 3 bases. The germline V gene has CDR1 MDHEN and CDR2 SYDVKM. CDR3 DNA sequence: TGTGCCAGCAGTTTACCGGGACAGGGGAACTACTATGGCTACACCTTC. Translation gives CASSLPGQGNYYGYTF.

The rearrangement uses TRBV9 and TRBJ2-3, with 9 bases that match TRBD1. Germline assignment: CDR1 SGDLS and CDR2 YYNGEE. V was clipped by 0 bases and J by 10 bases; unmatched bases: 12. CDR3 length: 16 residues. CDR3 amino acids: CASSVEGTGTGWPQYF. Here the CDR3 DNA reads TGTGCCAGCAGCGTAGAGGGGACAGGGACGGGGTGGCCGCAGTATTTT. The whole variable domain, remainder taken from reference TRBV9 and TRBJ2-3, is DSGVTQTPKHLITATGQRVTLRCSPRSGDLSVYWYQQSLDQGLQFLIQYYNGEERAKGNILERFSAQQFPDLHSELNLSSLELGDSALYFCASSVEGTGTGWPQYFGPGTRLTVL.

The J gene is TRBJ1-2, the V gene TRBV20-1, with a tentative D call TRBD1 (6 bases). The V end was cut by 3 bases, the J end by 3 bases, with 23 bases between. Germline-derived CDR1 and CDR2 are DFQATT and SNEGSKA (reference sequence). The CDR3 has 17 residues. The CDR3 protein is CSASGGRGGNLDYGYTF. The CDR3 DNA sequence: TGCAGTGCTAGTGGGGGCCGGGGTGGGAATCTTGACTATGGCTACACCTTC.

This clone was picked up one time. The chain couples TRBV15 to TRBJ2-3; 9 positions agree with TRBD1. V shed 5 bases and J 4 bases; nucleotides not matched to a gene: 10. CDR1 and CDR2 from the germline V gene are LNHNV and YYDKDF (reference sequence). The CDR3 runs to 16 residues. CDR3 sequence reads: CATSPNRDRVADTQYF. The CDR3 nucleotides are TGTGCCACCAGCCCCAACCGGGACAGGGTTGCAGATACGCAGTATTTT. The whole variable domain, filled in from reference TRBV15 and TRBJ2-3, reads DAMVIQNPRYQVTQFGKPVTLSCSQTLNHNVMYWYQQKSSQAPKLLFHYYDKDFNNEADTPDNFQSRRPNTSFCFLDIRSPGLGDTAMYLCATSPNRDRVADTQYFGPGTRLTVL.

The rearrangement links TRBV10-3 to TRBJ2-1, with TRBD2 matching over 11 bases. Germline trimming cut 0 bases from V and 5 bases from J; bases unmatched to any gene: 3. Germline values: CDR1 ENHRY, CDR2 SYGVKD. This CDR3 has 16 amino acids. CDR3: CAISESSGGDNNEQFF. For the CDR3, the DNA is TGTGCCATCAGTGAGTCTAGCGGGGGGGATAACAATGAGCAGTTCTTC.